This T cell receptor beta chain is from a study of blood T cell repertoires in COVID-19. Whole-study context: Samples representing acute and convalescent COVID-19 were sourced from the United States, Italy and Spain. PBMCs, B-cell-depleted T cells, or T cells were the source of the cDNA or gDNA that made up the material.

The CDR3 length is 15 residues. The V gene's germline CDR1 is SEHNR and CDR2 FQNEAQ (reference sequence). Trimming took 2 bases from V and 7 from J; bases not matched to a gene: 5. TCRdb's copy holds only in-frame clones and misses some; the assay was immunoSEQ multiplex PCR. The data contain about 130,000 clones, around 73% of them singletons. This receptor was taken from a man aged 55 to 70 who had recovered from COVID-19. Source material: peripheral blood. The chain links TRBV7-9 to TRBJ2-2; TRBD1 matches at 9 bases. CDR3 sequence (DNA): TGTGCCAGCAGCTTAAACAGGGGGCTTGACGGGGAGCTGTTTTTT. Amino acids: CASSLNRGLDGELFF.